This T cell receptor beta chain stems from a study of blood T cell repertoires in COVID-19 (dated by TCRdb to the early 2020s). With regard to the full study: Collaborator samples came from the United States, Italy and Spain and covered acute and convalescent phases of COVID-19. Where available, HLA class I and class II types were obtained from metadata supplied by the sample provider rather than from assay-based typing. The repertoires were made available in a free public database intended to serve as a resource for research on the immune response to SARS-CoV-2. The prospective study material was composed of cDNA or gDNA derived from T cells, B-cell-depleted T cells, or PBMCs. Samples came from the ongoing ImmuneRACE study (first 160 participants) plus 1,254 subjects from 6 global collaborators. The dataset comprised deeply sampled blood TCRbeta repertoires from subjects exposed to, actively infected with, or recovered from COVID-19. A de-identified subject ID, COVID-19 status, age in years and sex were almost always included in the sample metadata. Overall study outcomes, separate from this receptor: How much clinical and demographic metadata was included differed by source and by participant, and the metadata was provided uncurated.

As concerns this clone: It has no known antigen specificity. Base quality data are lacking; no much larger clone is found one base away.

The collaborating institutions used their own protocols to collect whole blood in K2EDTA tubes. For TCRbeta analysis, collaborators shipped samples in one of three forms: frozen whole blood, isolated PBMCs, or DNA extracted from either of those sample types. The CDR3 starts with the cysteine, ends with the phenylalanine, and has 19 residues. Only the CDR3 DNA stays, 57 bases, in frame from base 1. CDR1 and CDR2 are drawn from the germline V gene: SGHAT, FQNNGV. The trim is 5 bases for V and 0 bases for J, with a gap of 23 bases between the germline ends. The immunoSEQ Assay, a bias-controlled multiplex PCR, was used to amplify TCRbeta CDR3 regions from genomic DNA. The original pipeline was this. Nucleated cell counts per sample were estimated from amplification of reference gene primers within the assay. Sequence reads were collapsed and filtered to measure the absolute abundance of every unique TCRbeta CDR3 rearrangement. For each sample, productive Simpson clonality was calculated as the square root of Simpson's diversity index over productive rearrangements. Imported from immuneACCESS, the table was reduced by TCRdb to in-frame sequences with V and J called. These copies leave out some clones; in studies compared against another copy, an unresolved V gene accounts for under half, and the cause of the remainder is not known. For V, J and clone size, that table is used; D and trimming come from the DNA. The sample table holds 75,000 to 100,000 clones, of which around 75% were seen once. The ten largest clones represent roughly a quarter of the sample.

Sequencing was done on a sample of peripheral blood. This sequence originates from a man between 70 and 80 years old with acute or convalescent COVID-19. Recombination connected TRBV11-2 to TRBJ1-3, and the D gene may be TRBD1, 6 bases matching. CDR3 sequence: CASSLFGRGRTRSGNTIYF. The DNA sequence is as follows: TGTGCCAGCAGCCTTTTCGGCAGGGGAAGAACCCGCTCTGGAAACACCATATATTTT.